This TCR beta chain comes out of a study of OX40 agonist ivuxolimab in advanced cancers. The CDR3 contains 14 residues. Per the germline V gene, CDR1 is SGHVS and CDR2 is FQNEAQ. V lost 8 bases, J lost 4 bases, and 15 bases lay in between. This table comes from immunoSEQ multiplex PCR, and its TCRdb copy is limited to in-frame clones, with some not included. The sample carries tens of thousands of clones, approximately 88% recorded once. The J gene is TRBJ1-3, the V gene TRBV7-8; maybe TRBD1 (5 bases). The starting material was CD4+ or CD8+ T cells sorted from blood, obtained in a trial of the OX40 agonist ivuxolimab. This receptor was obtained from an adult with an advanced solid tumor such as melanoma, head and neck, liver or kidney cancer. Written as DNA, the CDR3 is TGTGCCAGCGGGCCCCAGGGATCCGGAAACACCATATATTTT. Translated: CASGPQGSGNTIYF.